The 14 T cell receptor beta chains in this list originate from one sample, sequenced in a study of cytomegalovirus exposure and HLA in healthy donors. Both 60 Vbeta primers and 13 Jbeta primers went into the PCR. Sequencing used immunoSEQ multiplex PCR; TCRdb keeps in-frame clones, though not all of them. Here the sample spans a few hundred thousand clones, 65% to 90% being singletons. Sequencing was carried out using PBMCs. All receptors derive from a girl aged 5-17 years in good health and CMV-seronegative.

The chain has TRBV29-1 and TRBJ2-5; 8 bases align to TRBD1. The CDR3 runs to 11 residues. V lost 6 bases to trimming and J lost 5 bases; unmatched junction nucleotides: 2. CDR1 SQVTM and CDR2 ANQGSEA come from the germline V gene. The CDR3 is CSVDRVETQYF. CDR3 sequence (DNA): TGCAGCGTGGACAGGGTTGAGACCCAGTACTTC.

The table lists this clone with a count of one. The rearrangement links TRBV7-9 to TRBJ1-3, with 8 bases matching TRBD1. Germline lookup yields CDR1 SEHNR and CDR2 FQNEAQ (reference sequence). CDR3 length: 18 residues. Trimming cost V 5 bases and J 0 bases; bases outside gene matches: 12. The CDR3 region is CASSLRQGWLSSGNTIYF. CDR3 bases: TGTGCCAGCAGCCTCCGACAGGGGTGGCTCTCCTCTGGAAACACCATATATTTT.

CDR3 bases: TGTGCCAGCAGCGTGGAGTGGTCTGGTGGAAACACCATATATTTT. Its protein is CASSVEWSGGNTIYF. The V call is TRBV9, the J call TRBJ1-3; D is unclear. The V end was cut by 2 bases, the J end by 3 bases, with 12 bases between. This CDR3 spans 15 amino acids. Germline lookup yields CDR1 SGDLS and CDR2 YYNGEE.

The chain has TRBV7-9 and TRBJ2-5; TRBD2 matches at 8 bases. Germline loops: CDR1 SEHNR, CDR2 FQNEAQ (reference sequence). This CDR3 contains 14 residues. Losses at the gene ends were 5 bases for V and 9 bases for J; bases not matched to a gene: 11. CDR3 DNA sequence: TGTGCCAGCAGCCTCCTGGGACTAGATGAGGCCCAGTACTTC. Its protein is CASSLLGLDEAQYF.

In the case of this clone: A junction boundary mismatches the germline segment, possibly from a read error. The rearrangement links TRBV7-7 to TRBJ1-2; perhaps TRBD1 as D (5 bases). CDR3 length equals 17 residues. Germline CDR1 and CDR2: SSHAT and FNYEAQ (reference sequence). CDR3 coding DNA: TGTGCTAGCAGCCCTAAGGGCAGGGTTGCCATTCCCATCGGCTACACCTTC. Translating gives CASSPKGRVAIPIGYTF.

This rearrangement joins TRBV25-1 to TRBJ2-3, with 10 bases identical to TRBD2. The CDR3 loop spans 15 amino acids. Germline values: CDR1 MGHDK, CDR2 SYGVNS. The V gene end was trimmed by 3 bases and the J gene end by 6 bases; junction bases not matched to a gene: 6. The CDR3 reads CASSELGAGGDTQYF. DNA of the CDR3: TGTGCCAGCAGTGAGTTAGGAGCGGGGGGGGATACGCAGTATTTT.

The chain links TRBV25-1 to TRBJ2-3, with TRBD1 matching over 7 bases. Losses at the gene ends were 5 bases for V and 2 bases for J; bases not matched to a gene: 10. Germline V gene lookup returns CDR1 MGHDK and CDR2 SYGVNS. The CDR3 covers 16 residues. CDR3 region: CASSQGQLLFTDTQYF. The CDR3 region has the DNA TGTGCCAGCAGTCAGGGACAGCTTCTATTCACAGATACGCAGTATTTT.

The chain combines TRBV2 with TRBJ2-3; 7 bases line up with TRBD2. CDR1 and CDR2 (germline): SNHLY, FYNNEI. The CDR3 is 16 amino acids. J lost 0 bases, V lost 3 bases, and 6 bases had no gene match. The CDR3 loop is CASSEGGTPSTDTQYF. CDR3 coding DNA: TGTGCCAGCAGTGAGGGGGGGACCCCTAGCACAGATACGCAGTATTTT.

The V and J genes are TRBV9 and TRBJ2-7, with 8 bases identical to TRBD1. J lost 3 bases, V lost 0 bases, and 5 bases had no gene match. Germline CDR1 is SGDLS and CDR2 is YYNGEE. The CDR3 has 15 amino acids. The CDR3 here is CASSVGAGGGYEQYF. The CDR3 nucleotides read TGTGCCAGCAGCGTAGGGGCAGGGGGCGGCTACGAGCAGTACTTC.

This chain's CDR3 is CASSLAQVDNSPLHF. CDR3 sequence (DNA): TGTGCCAGCAGCTTAGCCCAGGTAGACAATTCACCCCTCCACTTT. This chain joins TRBV7-3 and TRBJ1-6; D is ambiguous. The CDR3 contains 15 residues. Trimming took off 2 bases at V and 7 bases at J, with 12 bases between the two ends. Germline values: CDR1 SGHTA, CDR2 FQGTGA.

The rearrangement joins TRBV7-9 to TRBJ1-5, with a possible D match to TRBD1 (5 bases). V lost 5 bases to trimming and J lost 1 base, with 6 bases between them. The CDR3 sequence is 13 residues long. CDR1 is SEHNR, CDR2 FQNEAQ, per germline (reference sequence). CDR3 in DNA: TGTGCCAGCAGCAGACAGAGCAATCAGCCCCAGCATTTT. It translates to CASSRQSNQPQHF.

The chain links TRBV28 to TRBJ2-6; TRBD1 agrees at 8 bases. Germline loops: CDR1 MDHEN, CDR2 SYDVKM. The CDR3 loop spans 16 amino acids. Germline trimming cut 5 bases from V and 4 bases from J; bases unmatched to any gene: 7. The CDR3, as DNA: TGTGCCAGCAGTGCTCAGGGGGCTGACGGGGCCAACGTCCTGACTTTC. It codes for CASSAQGADGANVLTF.

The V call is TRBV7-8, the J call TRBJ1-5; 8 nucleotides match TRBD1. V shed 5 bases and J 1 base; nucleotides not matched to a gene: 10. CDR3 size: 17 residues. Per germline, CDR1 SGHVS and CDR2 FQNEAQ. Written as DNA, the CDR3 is TGTGCCAGCAGCCCAGAGAGGACAGGGAACAGCAATCAGCCCCAGCATTTT. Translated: CASSPERTGNSNQPQHF.

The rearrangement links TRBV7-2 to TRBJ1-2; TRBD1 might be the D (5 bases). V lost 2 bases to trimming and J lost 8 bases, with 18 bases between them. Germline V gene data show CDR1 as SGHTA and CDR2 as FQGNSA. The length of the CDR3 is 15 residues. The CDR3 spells CASSLWTSRGRGYTF. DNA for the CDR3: TGTGCCAGCAGCTTATGGACATCTCGGGGGAGAGGCTACACCTTC.